This T cell receptor (beta chain) emerged from a study of T cell changes during pregnancy in multiple sclerosis. CDR1 is LGHNA, CDR2 YNFKEQ, per germline. V was shortened by 4 bases and J by 4 bases, with 16 bases between the two germline ends. The CDR3 consists of 15 residues. Generated by immunoSEQ multiplex PCR, the TCRdb table keeps only in-frame clones and is missing some. The repertoire holds approximately 50,000 clones, with 80% to 95% as singletons. This sequence joins TRBV4-2 and TRBJ1-1; weak D call: TRBD1 (6 bases). Material: CD4+ T cells from peripheral blood mononuclear cells, obtained after pregnancy. The sequence was obtained from a female donor with multiple sclerosis, enrolled in a pregnancy study. DNA for the CDR3: TGTGCCAGCAGCCCACATACCGGGACATTCACTGAAGCTTTCTTT. Its translation is CASSPHTGTFTEAFF.